This T cell receptor beta chain emerged from a study of shared T cell receptors in the human thymus. Some clones are missing from TCRdb's copy, which holds only in-frame ones; the method was immunoSEQ multiplex PCR. The table records roughly 700,000 clones, 88% of them present only once. After removal of 7 bases from V and 0 bases from J, the junction contained 6 bases not matched to a gene. Germline assignment: CDR1 MNHNY and CDR2 SVGAGI (reference sequence). This CDR3 contains 15 residues. The same data also went into a second study, on human thymus T cells. That report notes: The donors were infants in Finland with congenital heart defects, otherwise immunologically healthy.

The sample was thymocytes. This receptor was identified in a boy under two years old with a congenital heart defect. The J gene is TRBJ1-3, the V gene TRBV6-6; TRBD1 matches at 7 bases. The CDR3 spells CASKSDRASGNTIYF. In DNA, the CDR3 is TGTGCCAGCAAATCCGACAGGGCCTCTGGAAACACCATATATTTT.